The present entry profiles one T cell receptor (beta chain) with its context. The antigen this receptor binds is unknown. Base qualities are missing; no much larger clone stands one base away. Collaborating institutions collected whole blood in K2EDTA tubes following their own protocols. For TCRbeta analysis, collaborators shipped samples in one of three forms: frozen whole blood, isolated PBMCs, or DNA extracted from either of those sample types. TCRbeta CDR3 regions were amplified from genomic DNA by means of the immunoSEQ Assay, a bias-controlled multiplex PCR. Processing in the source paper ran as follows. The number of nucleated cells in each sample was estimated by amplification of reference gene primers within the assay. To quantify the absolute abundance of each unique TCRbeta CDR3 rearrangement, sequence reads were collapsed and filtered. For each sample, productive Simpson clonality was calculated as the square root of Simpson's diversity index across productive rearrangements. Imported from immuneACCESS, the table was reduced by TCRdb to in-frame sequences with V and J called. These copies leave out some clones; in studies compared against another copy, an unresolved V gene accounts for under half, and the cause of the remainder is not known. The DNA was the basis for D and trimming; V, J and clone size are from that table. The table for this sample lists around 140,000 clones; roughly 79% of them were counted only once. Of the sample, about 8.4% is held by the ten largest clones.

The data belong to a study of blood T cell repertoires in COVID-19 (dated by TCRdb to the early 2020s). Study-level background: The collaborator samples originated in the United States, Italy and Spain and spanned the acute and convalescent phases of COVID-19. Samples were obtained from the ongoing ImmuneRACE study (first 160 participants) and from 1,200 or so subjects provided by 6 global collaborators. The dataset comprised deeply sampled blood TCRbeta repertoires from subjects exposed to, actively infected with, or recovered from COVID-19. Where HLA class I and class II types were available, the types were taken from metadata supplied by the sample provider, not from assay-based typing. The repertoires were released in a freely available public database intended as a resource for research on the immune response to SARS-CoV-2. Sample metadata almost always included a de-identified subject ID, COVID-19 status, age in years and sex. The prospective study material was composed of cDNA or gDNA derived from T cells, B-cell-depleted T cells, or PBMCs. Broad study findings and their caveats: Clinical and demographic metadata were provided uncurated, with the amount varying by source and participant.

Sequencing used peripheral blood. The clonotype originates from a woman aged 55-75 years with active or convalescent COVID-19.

The DNA sequence is TGTGCCAGCAGCTTCGGACAGGGGGACAGCTCTGGAAACACCATATATTTT. Translation gives CASSFGQGDSSGNTIYF. Recombination connected TRBV7-9 to TRBJ1-3; TRBD1 fits 10 bases in the junction. Trimming accounts for 3 bases at V and 0 bases at J, while the number of junction bases matched to no gene is 5. From a lookup of the germline V gene (reference sequence), CDR1 and CDR2 are SEHNR and FQNEAQ. The CDR3 measures 17 amino acids from cysteine to phenylalanine. Solely the CDR3 DNA is kept, with 51 bases framed from the first base.